One sample yielded the 21 T cell receptor beta chains listed below, sequenced in a study of T cell responses to AZD1222 COVID-19 vaccine. TCRdb keeps only in-frame clones here, not all; method: immunoSEQ multiplex PCR. Here the sample spans about 130,000 clones, roughly 93% being singletons. The specimen was peripheral blood, collected on day 0 of AZD1222 vaccination. All receptors come from an adult in good health.

The rearrangement joins TRBV18 to TRBJ1-1; D remains unclear. Trimming left V 0 bases short and J 1 base short, with 6 bases between. The CDR3 has 14 residues. Per germline, CDR1 KGHSH and CDR2 LQKENI. CDR3 amino acids: CASSPPGGNTEAFF. CDR3 coding DNA: TGTGCCAGCTCACCACCAGGAGGGAACACTGAAGCTTTCTTT.

The chain employs TRBV4-1 and TRBJ1-1; D possibly corresponds to TRBD1 (6 bases). The length of the CDR3 is 15 residues. Germline CDR1 MGHRA, CDR2 YSYEKL. Trimming pared 5 bases from V and 1 base from J, leaving 14 bases between. For the CDR3, the DNA is TGCGCCAGCAGCATTAACAGGGTGGGGAACACTGAAGCTTTCTTT. Its translation is CASSINRVGNTEAFF.

This chain joins TRBV6-5 and TRBJ1-3; the D gene is possibly TRBD1 (5 bases). This CDR3 contains 14 residues. With 2 bases removed from V and 8 bases from J, the gap between germline ends came to 13 bases. Germline-derived CDR1 and CDR2 are MNHEY and SVGAGI. CDR3 bases: TGTGCCAGCAGTTACAGCGGTCTCAGGGACACCATATATTTT. Amino acids: CASSYSGLRDTIYF.

This sequence joins TRBV7-8 and TRBJ1-4; D remains unclear. The V end lost 4 bases, the J end lost 0 bases, and 9 bases lay between the germline ends. This CDR3 is 15 amino acids long. From germline, CDR1 is SGHVS and CDR2 FQNEAQ. CDR3 residues: CASSSFRATNEKLFF. DNA of the CDR3: TGTGCCAGCAGCTCCTTCCGAGCAACTAATGAAAAACTGTTTTTT. The full variable domain, with the rest looked up from reference TRBV7-8 and TRBJ1-4, is GAGVSQSPRYKVAKRGQDVALRCDPISGHVSLFWYQQALGQGPEFLTYFQNEAQLDKSGLPSDRFFAERPEGSVSTLKIQRTQQEDSAVYLCASSSFRATNEKLFFGSGTQLSVL.

This chain links TRBV4-1 with TRBJ1-1, with D perhaps TRBD1 (5 bases). The germline gives CDR1 MGHRA, CDR2 YSYEKL. V lost 1 base and J 1 base, leaving 10 bases between the germline ends. This CDR3 has 15 residues. The CDR3 coding sequence is TGCGCCAGCAGCCAAGCGGACGGACAGAACACTGAAGCTTTCTTT. It yields the protein CASSQADGQNTEAFF.

The V call is TRBV6-2 or TRBV6-3, the J call TRBJ2-5; 7 positions match TRBD1. The ends lost 4 bases at V and 13 bases at J; junction bases unmatched: 6. In germline, CDR1 is MNHEY, CDR2 SVGEGT. CDR3 length equals 11 residues. CDR3 sequence reads: CASSLGQRPYF. CDR3 DNA: TGTGCCAGCAGTTTGGGACAGCGTCCGTACTTC.

The chain has TRBV5-8 and TRBJ2-1; 13 bases line up with TRBD2. This CDR3 spans 16 amino acids. The germline gives CDR1 SGHTS, CDR2 YDEGEE. The junction had 12 bases not matched to a gene; V was cut back by 0 bases and J by 15 bases. In DNA, the CDR3 is TGTGCCAGCAGCTTGGGGACCGGGACTAGCGGGACCCGGGTGTTCTTC. Translation: CASSLGTGTSGTRVFF. The entire variable domain, with the rest obtained from reference TRBV5-8 and TRBJ2-1, is as follows: EAGVTQSPTHLIKTRGQQATLRCSPISGHTSVYWYQQALGLGLQFLLWYDEGEERNRGNFPPRFSGRQFPNYSSELNVNALELEDSALYLCASSLGTGTSGTRVFFGPGTRLTVL.

This chain joins TRBV10-3 and TRBJ1-4; D is unclear. Trimming took 0 bases from V and 7 from J, leaving 6 bases between them. From germline, CDR1 is ENHRY and CDR2 SYGVKD. The CDR3 has 13 amino acids. The CDR3 region has the DNA TGTGCCATCAGTGAGTCCCACATTGAAAAACTGTTTTTT. The encoded protein is CAISESHIEKLFF.

The chain couples TRBV2 to TRBJ1-4; D is perhaps TRBD1 (6 bases). The CDR3 length is 15 residues. V was trimmed by 5 bases and J by 0 bases, leaving 10 bases between them. Germline V lookup: CDR1 SNHLY, CDR2 FYNNEI. CDR3 DNA sequence: TGTGCCAGCAGTAGTTACAGGGCAACTAATGAAAAACTGTTTTTT. This encodes CASSSYRATNEKLFF.

The genes are TRBV7-9 and TRBJ1-1; 7 bases map to TRBD1. The V gene end was trimmed by 8 bases and the J gene end by 6 bases; junction bases not matched to a gene: 9. CDR1 is SEHNR and CDR2 is FQNEAQ in the germline V gene (reference sequence). The CDR3 runs 13 residues. The CDR3 DNA is TGTGCCAGCCTTGCTAGTACAGGGGCTGAAGCTTTCTTT. Its translation: CASLASTGAEAFF.

This chain uses TRBV4-1 with TRBJ1-3, with 8 bases matching TRBD1. With 4 bases clipped from V and 0 bases from J, the junction kept 8 bases outside the gene matches. The germline V gene has CDR1 MGHRA and CDR2 YSYEKL. The CDR3 spans 17 residues. Here the CDR3 reads CASSPGQGPLSGNTIYF. The CDR3 coding sequence is TGCGCCAGCAGCCCCGGACAGGGACCCCTCTCTGGAAACACCATATATTTT.

This chain connects TRBV7-9 to TRBJ2-1, with TRBD2 identical over 7 bases. V lost 1 base, J lost 5 bases, and 5 bases stayed unmatched. CDR1 is SEHNR, CDR2 FQNEAQ, per germline (reference sequence). The CDR3 consists of 15 residues. Here the CDR3 DNA reads TGTGCCAGCAGCTTAGGGTCTAGCGGAGACAATGAGCAGTTCTTC. It encodes CASSLGSSGDNEQFF.

This rearrangement joins TRBV10-3 to TRBJ2-2; D is perhaps TRBD2 (5 bases). Looked up from germline, CDR1 is ENHRY and CDR2 is SYGVKD. The CDR3 extends over 16 amino acids. V shed 6 bases and J shed 3 bases, with 17 bases lying between them. CDR3 sequence (DNA): TGTGCCATCAGCGCCCTAGCACCCCGAGACACCGGGGAGCTGTTTTTT. This encodes CAISALAPRDTGELFF.

The rearrangement joins TRBV6-4 to TRBJ2-1; D call uncertain. Per germline, CDR1 MRHNA and CDR2 SNTAGT. The V and J ends lost 6 bases and 9 bases respectively, with 15 bases between them. The CDR3 length is 13 residues. The CDR3 nucleotides read TGTGCCAGCAGAAACGCACCGGGTGGTGAGCAGTTCTTC. Its translation is CASRNAPGGEQFF.

The chain uses TRBV18 and TRBJ2-7; TRBD1 aligns across 7 bases. Germline V gene lookup returns CDR1 KGHSH and CDR2 LQKENI. J lost 2 bases, V lost 3 bases, and 10 bases had no gene match. CDR3 length: 16 residues. The CDR3 DNA reads as TGTGCCAGCTCACCTCTAGGAGGTAGGGGGCCCTACGAGCAGTACTTC. Translating gives CASSPLGGRGPYEQYF.

The CDR3 DNA sequence: TGTGCCAGTAACTCAGACAGGAACAATCAGCCCCAGCATTTT. Translation: CASNSDRNNQPQHF. This chain uses TRBV19 with TRBJ1-5, with D possibly being TRBD1 (6 bases). CDR1 is LNHDA, CDR2 SQIVND, per germline (reference sequence). CDR3 length: 14 residues. The V end lost 7 bases, the J end lost 3 bases, and 13 bases lay between the germline ends.

The rearrangement links TRBV27 to TRBJ1-6; D possibly corresponds to TRBD1 (5 bases). V was shortened by 1 base and J by 3 bases, with 13 bases between the two germline ends. This CDR3 region has 17 residues. In germline, CDR1 is MNHEY, CDR2 SMNVEV (reference sequence). In DNA, the CDR3 is TGTGCCAGCAGTTTATGGGCCGGACATGACTATAATTCACCCCTCCACTTT. As protein: CASSLWAGHDYNSPLHF.

The rearrangement links TRBV27 to TRBJ1-1; D remains ambiguous. The ends were cut back, 5 bases at V and 3 bases at J, with 13 bases in the middle. Germline V gene lookup returns CDR1 MNHEY and CDR2 SMNVEV (reference sequence). The CDR3 extends over 14 amino acids. The CDR3 bases are TGTGCCAGCAGTATCCCCGCTGTCTACACTGAAGCTTTCTTT. It encodes CASSIPAVYTEAFF.

The chain carries TRBV19 and TRBJ2-1; 12 nucleotides line up with TRBD2. The CDR3 consists of 15 residues. The junction had 5 bases not matched to a gene; V was cut back by 5 bases and J by 6 bases. Germline CDR1 LNHDA, CDR2 SQIVND (reference sequence). In DNA form, the CDR3 reads TGTGCCAGTAGTCCGACTAGCGGGAGCCCCAATGAGCAGTTCTTC. The encoded protein is CASSPTSGSPNEQFF.

The chain employs TRBV29-1 and TRBJ1-2; unclear D gene. CDR1 is SQVTM and CDR2 is ANQGSEA in the germline V gene. CDR3 length: 9 amino acids. V was pared by 4 bases and J by 6 bases, with 3 bases between. The CDR3 region is CSVGDGYTF. The CDR3 bases are TGCAGCGTTGGTGATGGCTACACCTTC.

The V call is TRBV6-5, the J call TRBJ1-3; 9 bases are a match to TRBD1. This CDR3 contains 14 residues. CDR1 is MNHEY and CDR2 is SVGAGI in the germline V gene. The V gene end was trimmed by 8 bases and the J gene end by 2 bases; junction bases not matched to a gene: 4. CDR3 nucleotides: TGTGCCAGCGTAGACAGGGGGACTGGAAACACCATATATTTT. Translated, it gives CASVDRGTGNTIYF.